Below, 2 T cell receptor beta chains from the same sample are listed, as sequenced in a study of regulatory T cells in long-lasting Graves disease. The time point was: newly diagnosed GD, antithyroid drugs for less than 3 months. Researchers made the TCR library from RNA that was extracted from PBMCs. Construction of TCR beta libraries relied on iRepertoire HTBI primers and on Arm-PCR targeting CDR3 regions. From the multiplex PCR reads, TCRdb called clonotypes with MiXCR, one entry per CDR3 protein. Counted here are roughly 350,000 distinct CDR3 sequences, roughly 17% occurring once; the ten biggest clones make up about 27%. These same data were also listed under a study on T cells in Graves' hyperthyroidism and ophthalmopathy.

This material consisted of peripheral blood mononuclear cells (PBMCs), taken at new diagnosis, from a patient treated with antithyroid drugs. The receptors shown here come from a man aged 35-49 years with Graves disease.

There are many counts of this clonotype. The V gene is TRBV24-1, the J gene TRBJ2-1; D is tentatively TRBD1 or TRBD2 (7 bases each). The CDR3 sequence is 15 residues long. The germline V gene has CDR1 KGHDR and CDR2 SFDVKD. V lost 3 bases to trimming and J lost 7 bases, with 15 bases between them. CDR3: CATSDPTGTNNEQFF. The CDR3 DNA reads as TGTGCCACCAGTGATCCGACAGGGACTAATAATGAGCAGTTCTTC.

This clonotype has more than one count but fewer than ten. V gene TRBV20-1 combines with J gene TRBJ1-1, with 7 positions matching TRBD1. The germline gives CDR1 DFQATT, CDR2 SNEGSKA (reference sequence). J gave up 8 bases and V 4 bases, and 16 bases lay outside the gene matches. The CDR3 covers 15 residues. CDR3 coding DNA: TGCAGTGCTAACAGGGGATTAGTTCCCAGGGACGAAGCTTTCTTT. It yields the protein CSANRGLVPRDEAFF.